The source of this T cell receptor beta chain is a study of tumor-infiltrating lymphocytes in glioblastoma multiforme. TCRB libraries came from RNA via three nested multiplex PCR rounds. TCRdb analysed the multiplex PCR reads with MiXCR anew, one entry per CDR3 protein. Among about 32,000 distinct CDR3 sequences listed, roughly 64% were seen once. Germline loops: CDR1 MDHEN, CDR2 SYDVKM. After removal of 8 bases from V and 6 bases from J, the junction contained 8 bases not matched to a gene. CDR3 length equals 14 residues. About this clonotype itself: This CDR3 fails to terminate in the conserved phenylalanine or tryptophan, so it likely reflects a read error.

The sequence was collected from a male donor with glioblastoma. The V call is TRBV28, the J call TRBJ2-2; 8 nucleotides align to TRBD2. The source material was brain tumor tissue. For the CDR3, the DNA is TGTGCCAGCGGGGGACTAGTGGTACCCGGGGAGCTGTTTATT. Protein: CASGGLVVPGELFI.